Listed below are T cell receptor beta chains from one sample, sequenced in a study of shared clonotypes between healthy human individuals. Here immunoSEQ multiplex PCR was the method, and the copy in TCRdb shows in-frame clones only, minus some. The profile shows about 180,000 clones, over 85% of them singletons. Sequencing used naive CD4+ T cells sorted from blood. These receptors were taken from a young woman in good health. Both conserved end residues are part of each CDR3. A D gene is named only where the DNA matches it firmly. Clone size is not always given. Where it is, it says once, few, many or a class for expanded clones.

j_call: TRBJ2-7
v_call: TRBV18
clone_size: NA
d_call: NA
cdr3_nt: TGTGCCAGCTCACCAGGGTCTTCCTACGAGCAGTACTTC
cdr3_aa: CASSPGSSYEQYF

j_call: TRBJ2-7
v_call: TRBV7-6
clone_size: NA
d_call: TRBD2
cdr3_nt: TGTGCCAGCAGCACAACAGCGGGAGGGACCTACGAGCAGTACTTC
cdr3_aa: CASSTTAGGTYEQYF

j_call: TRBJ2-7
v_call: TRBV10-2
clone_size: NA
d_call: NA
cdr3_nt: TGCGCCAGCAGTGGACTGACGACCTACGAGCAGTACTTC
cdr3_aa: CASSGLTTYEQYF

j_call: TRBJ1-5
v_call: TRBV14
clone_size: NA
d_call: NA
cdr3_nt: TGTGCCAGCCCCCCCCCAGGGGTGGGCAATCAGCCCCAGCATTTT
cdr3_aa: CASPPPGVGNQPQHF

j_call: TRBJ2-2
v_call: TRBV7-9
clone_size: NA
d_call: TRBD1
cdr3_nt: TGTGCCAGCAGGATCGGACAGGCTCGAACCGGGGAGCTGTTTTTT
cdr3_aa: CASRIGQARTGELFF

j_call: TRBJ2-3
v_call: TRBV6-5
clone_size: NA
d_call: TRBD1
cdr3_nt: TGTGCCAGCAGTTCACAGGGGTGGAGAACAGATACGCAGTATTTT
cdr3_aa: CASSSQGWRTDTQYF

j_call: TRBJ1-4
v_call: TRBV14
clone_size: NA
d_call: TRBD1
cdr3_nt: TGTGCCAGCAGCCGACGGACAGGGGGCGCGGAACTGTTTTTT
cdr3_aa: CASSRRTGGAELFF

j_call: TRBJ2-6
v_call: TRBV28
clone_size: NA
d_call: NA
cdr3_nt: TGTGCCAGCAGTTTGGTCTCTGGGGCCAACGTCCTGACTTTC
cdr3_aa: CASSLVSGANVLTF

j_call: TRBJ1-5
v_call: TRBV5-1
clone_size: NA
d_call: NA
cdr3_nt: TGCGCCAGCACCTTCATGCCCGGGGGCAATCAGCCCCAGCATTTT
cdr3_aa: CASTFMPGGNQPQHF

j_call: TRBJ1-2
v_call: TRBV6-1
clone_size: once
d_call: NA
cdr3_nt: TGTGCCAGCATCGTAGGGTGGCTTAAGGATGGCTACACCTTC
cdr3_aa: CASIVGWLKDGYTF

j_call: TRBJ2-4
v_call: TRBV28
clone_size: NA
d_call: NA
cdr3_nt: TGTGCCAGCGGAACCGGGACCGGGGTTTTCTTCATTCAGTACTTC
cdr3_aa: CASGTGTGVFFIQYF

j_call: TRBJ2-7
v_call: TRBV21-1
clone_size: NA
d_call: NA
cdr3_nt: TGTGCCAGCAGCAAAAGCCCTTTCCTAGCGGGTGATTACGAGCAGTACTTC
cdr3_aa: CASSKSPFLAGDYEQYF

j_call: TRBJ2-7
v_call: TRBV7-6
clone_size: NA
d_call: NA
cdr3_nt: TGTGCCAGCAGCTTGGTCGAGCAGTACTTC
cdr3_aa: CASSLVEQYF

j_call: TRBJ2-5
v_call: TRBV7-8
clone_size: NA
d_call: NA
cdr3_nt: TGTGCCAGCAGCGCCACAAGATTTCGGGAGCAGTACTTC
cdr3_aa: CASSATRFREQYF

j_call: TRBJ2-5
v_call: TRBV2
clone_size: NA
d_call: NA
cdr3_nt: TGTGCCAGCAGGCGTCAGGGGTCGCAGACCCAGTACTTC
cdr3_aa: CASRRQGSQTQYF

j_call: TRBJ2-6
v_call: TRBV19
clone_size: NA
d_call: NA
cdr3_nt: TGTGCCAGTATCCATACTGGGGCCAACGTCCTGACTTTC
cdr3_aa: CASIHTGANVLTF

j_call: TRBJ1-1
v_call: TRBV10-2
clone_size: NA
d_call: TRBD1
cdr3_nt: TGCGCCAGCAGGGACAGGGGGCTGAGCACTGAAGCTTTCTTT
cdr3_aa: CASRDRGLSTEAFF

j_call: TRBJ1-4
v_call: TRBV7-9
clone_size: NA
d_call: NA
cdr3_nt: TGTGCCAGCAGCTACCTAGGGGGAGTGGGTGAAAAACTGTTTTTT
cdr3_aa: CASSYLGGVGEKLFF

j_call: TRBJ2-7
v_call: TRBV27
clone_size: NA
d_call: NA
cdr3_nt: TGTGCCAGCAGTATTACCGGGACTTTGTACTCCTACGAGCAGTACTTC
cdr3_aa: CASSITGTLYSYEQYF

j_call: TRBJ2-3
v_call: TRBV5-1
clone_size: once
d_call: NA
cdr3_nt: TGCGCCAGCAGCTTGGGACAGGGAGGGGGCACAGATACGCAGTATTTT
cdr3_aa: CASSLGQGGGTDTQYF

j_call: TRBJ1-3
v_call: TRBV6-6
clone_size: NA
d_call: NA
cdr3_nt: TGTGCCAGCAGTTATGAAGACACCATATATTTT
cdr3_aa: CASSYEDTIYF

j_call: TRBJ1-2
v_call: TRBV19
clone_size: NA
d_call: NA
cdr3_nt: TGTGCCAGTAGTACTAAGGCAGCTATTTATGGCTACACCTTC
cdr3_aa: CASSTKAAIYGYTF

j_call: TRBJ2-1
v_call: TRBV5-4
clone_size: NA
d_call: TRBD2
cdr3_nt: TGTGCCAGCAGCAAAACTAGCGGGAGGGGTGATGAGCAGTTCTTC
cdr3_aa: CASSKTSGRGDEQFF

j_call: TRBJ2-3
v_call: TRBV7-3
clone_size: NA
d_call: TRBD1
cdr3_nt: TGTGCCAGCAGCCCCCAGGGGGAGTGGGGAGATACGCAGTATTTT
cdr3_aa: CASSPQGEWGDTQYF

j_call: TRBJ2-7
v_call: TRBV7-2
clone_size: NA
d_call: TRBD2
cdr3_nt: TGTGCCAGCAGCCAGGGCCCGACTAGCGGGAGCTACGAGCAGTACTTC
cdr3_aa: CASSQGPTSGSYEQYF

j_call: TRBJ2-7
v_call: TRBV28
clone_size: NA
d_call: NA
cdr3_nt: TGTGCCAGCAGGTTGAATGGGGTAAGCTCCTACGAGCAGTACTTC
cdr3_aa: CASRLNGVSSYEQYF

j_call: TRBJ2-1
v_call: TRBV11-3
clone_size: once
d_call: NA
cdr3_nt: TGTGCCAGCAGCATTAGCGGTGGGCCCTACAATGAGCAGTTCTTC
cdr3_aa: CASSISGGPYNEQFF

j_call: TRBJ2-1
v_call: TRBV19
clone_size: once
d_call: TRBD2
cdr3_nt: TGTGCCAGTACCCTGGGACTAGCGGGAGGGAGCTCCTACAATGAGCAGTTCTTC
cdr3_aa: CASTLGLAGGSSYNEQFF

j_call: TRBJ2-6
v_call: TRBV27
clone_size: NA
d_call: NA
cdr3_nt: TGTGCCAGCAGTTTATACCCAGGGTCTAGGGCCAACGTCCTGACTTTC
cdr3_aa: CASSLYPGSRANVLTF

j_call: TRBJ1-3
v_call: TRBV28
clone_size: NA
d_call: NA
cdr3_nt: TGTGCAACCAGGGTGGGACCCATGCGTCCCACTGGAAACACCATATATTTT
cdr3_aa: CATRVGPMRPTGNTIYF

j_call: TRBJ1-5
v_call: TRBV16
clone_size: NA
d_call: NA
cdr3_nt: TGTGCCAGCAGCCCCGGGACCCTCAGGTCGGATCAGCCCCAGCATTTT
cdr3_aa: CASSPGTLRSDQPQHF

j_call: TRBJ2-7
v_call: TRBV15
clone_size: NA
d_call: NA
cdr3_nt: TGTGCCACCAGCAGATATCGGACAGCCAGCGGCTACGAGCAGTACTTC
cdr3_aa: CATSRYRTASGYEQYF

j_call: TRBJ2-7
v_call: TRBV23-1
clone_size: NA
d_call: NA
cdr3_nt: TGCGCCAGCAGTCAATCGGTACCGAAGAGCTCCTACGAGCAGTACTTC
cdr3_aa: CASSQSVPKSSYEQYF

j_call: TRBJ2-3
v_call: TRBV25-1
clone_size: once
d_call: NA
cdr3_nt: TGTGCCAGCAGTGAATATCCGGGAGTCGAGGCAGATACGCAGTATTTT
cdr3_aa: CASSEYPGVEADTQYF

j_call: TRBJ1-4
v_call: TRBV4-1
clone_size: NA
d_call: NA
cdr3_nt: TGCGCCAGCAGCCGCGGCCCGGGGGAAAAACTGTTTTTT
cdr3_aa: CASSRGPGEKLFF

j_call: TRBJ2-4
v_call: TRBV11-3
clone_size: NA
d_call: NA
cdr3_nt: TGTGCCAGCAGCTTAGATTCCAGGGGCGGGAACATTCAGTACTTC
cdr3_aa: CASSLDSRGGNIQYF

j_call: TRBJ2-2
v_call: TRBV30
clone_size: few
d_call: NA
cdr3_nt: TGTGCCTGGAGTGTATGGCAGGAAGGCGGGGAGCTGTTTTTT
cdr3_aa: CAWSVWQEGGELFF

j_call: TRBJ1-5
v_call: TRBV5-1
clone_size: once
d_call: NA
cdr3_nt: TGCGCCAGCAGCTTGAATAGCAATCAGCCCCAGCATTTT
cdr3_aa: CASSLNSNQPQHF

j_call: TRBJ2-7
v_call: TRBV23-1
clone_size: once
d_call: NA
cdr3_nt: TGCGCCAGCAGTCAACGCAGGACACTCTACGAGCAGTACTTC
cdr3_aa: CASSQRRTLYEQYF

j_call: TRBJ2-7
v_call: TRBV7-2
clone_size: NA
d_call: TRBD2
cdr3_nt: TGTGCCAGCAGCCGGGACTATCAACTCTCCTACGAGCAGTACTTC
cdr3_aa: CASSRDYQLSYEQYF

j_call: TRBJ2-7
v_call: TRBV15
clone_size: NA
d_call: TRBD2
cdr3_nt: TGTGCCACCAGCAGAGAAGGAACTAGCGGGTCCTACGAGCAGTACTTC
cdr3_aa: CATSREGTSGSYEQYF